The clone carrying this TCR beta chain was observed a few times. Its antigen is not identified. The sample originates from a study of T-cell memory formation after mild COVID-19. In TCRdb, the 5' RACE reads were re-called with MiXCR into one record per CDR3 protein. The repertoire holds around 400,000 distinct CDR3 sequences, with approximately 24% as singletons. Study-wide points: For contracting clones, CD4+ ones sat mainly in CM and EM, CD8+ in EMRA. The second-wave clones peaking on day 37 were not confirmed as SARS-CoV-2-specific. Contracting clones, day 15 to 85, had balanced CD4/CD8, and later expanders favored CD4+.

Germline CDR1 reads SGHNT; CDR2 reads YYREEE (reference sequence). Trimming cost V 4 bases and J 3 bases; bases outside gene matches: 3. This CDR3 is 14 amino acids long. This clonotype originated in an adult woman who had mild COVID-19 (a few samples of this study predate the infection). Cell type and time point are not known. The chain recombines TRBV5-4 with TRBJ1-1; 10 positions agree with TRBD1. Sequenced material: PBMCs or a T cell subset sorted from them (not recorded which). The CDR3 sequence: CASSEGQGDTEAFF. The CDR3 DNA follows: TGTGCCAGCAGCGAAGGACAGGGGGACACTGAAGCTTTCTTT.